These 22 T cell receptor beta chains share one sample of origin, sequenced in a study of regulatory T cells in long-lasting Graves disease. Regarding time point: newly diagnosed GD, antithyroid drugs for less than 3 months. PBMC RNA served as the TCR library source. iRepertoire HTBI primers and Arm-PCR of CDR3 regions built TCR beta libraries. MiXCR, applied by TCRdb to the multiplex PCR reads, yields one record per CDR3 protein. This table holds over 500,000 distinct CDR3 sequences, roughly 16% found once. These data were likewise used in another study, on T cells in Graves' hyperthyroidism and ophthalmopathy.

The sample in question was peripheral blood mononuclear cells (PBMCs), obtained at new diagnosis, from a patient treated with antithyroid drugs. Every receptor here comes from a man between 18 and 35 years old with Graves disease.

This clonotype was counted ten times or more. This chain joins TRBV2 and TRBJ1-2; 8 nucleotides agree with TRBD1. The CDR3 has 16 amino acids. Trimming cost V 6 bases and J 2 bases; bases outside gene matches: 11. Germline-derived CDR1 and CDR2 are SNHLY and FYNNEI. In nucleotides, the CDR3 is TGTGCCAGCAGGAGATTCTGGGACAGGAGCAACTATGGCTACACCTTC. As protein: CASRRFWDRSNYGYTF.

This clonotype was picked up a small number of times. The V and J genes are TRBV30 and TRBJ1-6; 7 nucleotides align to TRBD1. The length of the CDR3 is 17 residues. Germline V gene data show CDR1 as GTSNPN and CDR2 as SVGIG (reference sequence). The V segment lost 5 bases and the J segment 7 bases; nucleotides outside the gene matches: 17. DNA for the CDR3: TGTGCCTGGGCGGGACGCCTAATCCGGGACAGAAATTCACCCCTCCACTTT. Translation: CAWAGRLIRDRNSPLHF.

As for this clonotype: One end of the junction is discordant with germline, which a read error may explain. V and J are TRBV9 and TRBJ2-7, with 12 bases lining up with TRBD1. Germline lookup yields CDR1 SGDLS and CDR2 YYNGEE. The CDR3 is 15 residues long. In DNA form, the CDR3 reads TGTGCCGGCAGCATTGGGACAGGGGGCGCCTACGAGCAGTACTTC. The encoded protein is CAGSIGTGGAYEQYF.

The DNA for the CDR3 is TGTGCCAGCAGCATCAGACAGGAGGATGAAAAACTGTTTTTT. It codes for CASSIRQEDEKLFF. The rearrangement links TRBV28 to TRBJ1-4; perhaps TRBD1 as D (6 bases). CDR3 size: 14 residues. V lost 6 bases to trimming and J lost 6 bases, with 14 bases between them. Germline CDR1 MDHEN, CDR2 SYDVKM.

DNA of the CDR3: TGTGCCATCAGTGAGTCAAAAGCACCCGGGACAGGGGGCAATCAGCCCCAGCATTTT. Its translation is CAISESKAPGTGGNQPQHF. The V call is TRBV10-3, the J call TRBJ1-5; TRBD1 agrees at 10 bases. CDR3 length: 19 residues. Trimming cost V 0 bases and J 2 bases; bases outside gene matches: 10. CDR1 is ENHRY, CDR2 SYGVKD, per germline.

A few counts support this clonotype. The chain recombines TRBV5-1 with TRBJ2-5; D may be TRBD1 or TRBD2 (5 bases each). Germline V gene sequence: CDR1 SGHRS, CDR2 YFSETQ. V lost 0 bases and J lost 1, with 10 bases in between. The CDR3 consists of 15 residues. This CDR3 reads CASSLDVGPQETQYF. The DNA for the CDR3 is TGCGCCAGCAGCTTGGACGTGGGACCCCAAGAGACCCAGTACTTC. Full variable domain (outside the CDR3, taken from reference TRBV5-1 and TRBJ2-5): KAGVTQTPRYLIKTRGQQVTLSCSPISGHRSVSWYQQTPGQGLQFLFEYFSETQRNKGNFPGRFSGRQFSNSRSEMNVSTLELGDSALYLCASSLDVGPQETQYFGPGTRLLVL.

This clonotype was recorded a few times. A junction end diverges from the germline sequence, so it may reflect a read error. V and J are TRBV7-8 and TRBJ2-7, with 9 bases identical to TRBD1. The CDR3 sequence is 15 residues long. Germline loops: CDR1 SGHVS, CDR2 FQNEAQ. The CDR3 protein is CASSQVQGARSEQYF. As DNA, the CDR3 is TGCGCCAGCAGCCAAGTACAGGGGGCGCGGAGCGAGCAGTACTTC.

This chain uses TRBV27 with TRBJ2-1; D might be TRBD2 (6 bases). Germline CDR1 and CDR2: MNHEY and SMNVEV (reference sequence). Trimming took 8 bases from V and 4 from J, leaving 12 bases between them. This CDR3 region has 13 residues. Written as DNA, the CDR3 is TGTGCCAGCCGGGCGGAGGGATACAATGAGCAGTTCTTC. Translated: CASRAEGYNEQFF.

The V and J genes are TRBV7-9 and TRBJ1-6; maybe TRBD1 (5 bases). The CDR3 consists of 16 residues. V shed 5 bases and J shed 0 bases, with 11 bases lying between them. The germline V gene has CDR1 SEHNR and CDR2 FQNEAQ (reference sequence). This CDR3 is CASSHRQSSYNSPLHF. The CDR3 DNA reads TGTGCCAGCAGCCATCGACAGAGCTCCTATAATTCACCCCTCCACTTT.

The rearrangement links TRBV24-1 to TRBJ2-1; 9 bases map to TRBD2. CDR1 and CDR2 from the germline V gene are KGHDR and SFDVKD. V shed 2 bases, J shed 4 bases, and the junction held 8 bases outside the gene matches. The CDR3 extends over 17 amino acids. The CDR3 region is CATSDSTSGGEYNEQFF. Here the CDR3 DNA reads TGTGCCACCAGTGATTCGACTAGCGGAGGAGAATACAATGAGCAGTTCTTC.

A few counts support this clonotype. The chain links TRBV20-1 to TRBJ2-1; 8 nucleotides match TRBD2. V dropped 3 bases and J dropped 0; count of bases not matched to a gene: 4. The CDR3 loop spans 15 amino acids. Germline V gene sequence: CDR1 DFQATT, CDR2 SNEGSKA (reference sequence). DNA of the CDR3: TGCAGTGCTAGTAGCGGGGTCGCCTCCTACAATGAGCAGTTCTTC. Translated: CSASSGVASYNEQFF.

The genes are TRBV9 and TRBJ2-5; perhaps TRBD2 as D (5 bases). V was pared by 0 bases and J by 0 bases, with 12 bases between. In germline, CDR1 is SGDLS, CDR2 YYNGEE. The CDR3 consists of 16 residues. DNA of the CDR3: TGTGCCAGCAGCGTAGGGGTTAGCGAGTACCAAGAGACCCAGTACTTC. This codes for CASSVGVSEYQETQYF.

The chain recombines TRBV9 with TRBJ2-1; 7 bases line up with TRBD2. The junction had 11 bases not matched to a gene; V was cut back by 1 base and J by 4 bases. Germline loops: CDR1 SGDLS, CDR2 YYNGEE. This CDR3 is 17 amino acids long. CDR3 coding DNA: TGTGCCAGCAGCGTACACCCTCAGCGGGATGGGTACAATGAGCAGTTCTTC. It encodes CASSVHPQRDGYNEQFF.

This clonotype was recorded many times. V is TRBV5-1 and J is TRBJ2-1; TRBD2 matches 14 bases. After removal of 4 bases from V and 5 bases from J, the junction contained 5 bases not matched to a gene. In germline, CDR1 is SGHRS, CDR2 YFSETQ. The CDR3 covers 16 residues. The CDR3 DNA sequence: TGCGCCAGCAGCACGGGGACTAGCGGGAGTGACAATGAGCAGTTCTTC. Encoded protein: CASSTGTSGSDNEQFF.

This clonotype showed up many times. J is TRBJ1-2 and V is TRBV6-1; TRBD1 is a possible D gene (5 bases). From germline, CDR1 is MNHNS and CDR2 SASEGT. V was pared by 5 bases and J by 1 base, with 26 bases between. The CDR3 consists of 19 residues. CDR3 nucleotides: TGTGCCAGCAGTACAGACAGCTTCAGCTCGTCGGTGAATAACTATGGCTACACCTTC. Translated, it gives CASSTDSFSSSVNNYGYTF.

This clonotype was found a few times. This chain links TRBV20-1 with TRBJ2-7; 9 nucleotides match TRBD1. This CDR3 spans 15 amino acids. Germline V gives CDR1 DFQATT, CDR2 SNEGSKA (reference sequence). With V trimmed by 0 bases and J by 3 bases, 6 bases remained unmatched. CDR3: CSARDRQGDFYEQYF. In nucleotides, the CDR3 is TGCAGTGCTAGAGACCGACAGGGGGACTTCTACGAGCAGTACTTC.

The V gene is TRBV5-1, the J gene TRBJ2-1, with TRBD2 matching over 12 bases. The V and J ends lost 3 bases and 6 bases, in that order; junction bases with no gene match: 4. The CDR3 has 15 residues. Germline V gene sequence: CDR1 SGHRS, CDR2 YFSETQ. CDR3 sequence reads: CASSSTSGSGNEQFF. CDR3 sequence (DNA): TGCGCCAGCAGCTCGACTAGCGGGAGTGGCAATGAGCAGTTCTTC.

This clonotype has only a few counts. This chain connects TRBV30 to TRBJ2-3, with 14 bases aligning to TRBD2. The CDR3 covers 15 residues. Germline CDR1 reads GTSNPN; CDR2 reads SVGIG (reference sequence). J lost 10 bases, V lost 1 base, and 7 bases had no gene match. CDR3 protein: CAWSAPGLAGDAQYF. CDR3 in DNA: TGTGCCTGGAGTGCTCCGGGACTAGCGGGAGACGCGCAGTATTTT.

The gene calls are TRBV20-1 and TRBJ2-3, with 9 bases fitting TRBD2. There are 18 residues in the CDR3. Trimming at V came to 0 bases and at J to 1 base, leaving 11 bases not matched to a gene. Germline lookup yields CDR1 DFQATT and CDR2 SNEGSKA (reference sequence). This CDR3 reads CSARDRASGTLGTDTQYF. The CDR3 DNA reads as TGCAGTGCTAGAGATCGGGCTAGCGGGACCTTGGGCACAGATACGCAGTATTTT.

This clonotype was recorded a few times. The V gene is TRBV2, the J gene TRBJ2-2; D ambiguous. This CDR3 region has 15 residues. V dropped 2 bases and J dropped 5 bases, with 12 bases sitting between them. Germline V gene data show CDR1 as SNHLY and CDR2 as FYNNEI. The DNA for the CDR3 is TGTGCCAGCAGTGAATTTGCGGCTGGGACCGGGGAGCTGTTTTTT. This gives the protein CASSEFAAGTGELFF.

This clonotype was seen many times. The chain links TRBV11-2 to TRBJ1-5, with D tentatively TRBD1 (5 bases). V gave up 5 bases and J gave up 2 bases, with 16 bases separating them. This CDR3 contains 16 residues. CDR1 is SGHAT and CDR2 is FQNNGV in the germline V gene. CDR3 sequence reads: CASSPSPGDGNQPQHF. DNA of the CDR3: TGTGCCAGCAGCCCATCTCCGGGGGACGGCAATCAGCCCCAGCATTTT.

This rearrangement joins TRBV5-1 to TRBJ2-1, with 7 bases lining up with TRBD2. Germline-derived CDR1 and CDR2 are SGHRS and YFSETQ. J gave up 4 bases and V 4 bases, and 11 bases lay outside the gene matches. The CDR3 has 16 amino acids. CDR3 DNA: TGCGCCAGCAGCCCAAGCCCTAGCGGCGATTACAATGAGCAGTTCTTC. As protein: CASSPSPSGDYNEQFF.